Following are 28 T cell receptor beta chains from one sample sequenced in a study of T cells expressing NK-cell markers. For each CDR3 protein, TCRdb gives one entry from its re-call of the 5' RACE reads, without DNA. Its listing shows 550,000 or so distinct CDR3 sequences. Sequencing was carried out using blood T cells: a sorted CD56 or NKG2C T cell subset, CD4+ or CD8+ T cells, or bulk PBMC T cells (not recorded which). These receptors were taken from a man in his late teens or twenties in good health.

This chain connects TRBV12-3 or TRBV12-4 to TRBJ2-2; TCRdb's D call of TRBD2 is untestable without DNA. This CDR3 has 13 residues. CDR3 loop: CASSSLATGELFF.

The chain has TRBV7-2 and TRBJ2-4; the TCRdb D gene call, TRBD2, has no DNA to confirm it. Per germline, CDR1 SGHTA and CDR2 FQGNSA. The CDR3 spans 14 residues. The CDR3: CASSPPSGMEIQYF.

CDR3: CASSPRLSGGPNEQFF. This rearrangement joins TRBV11-2 to TRBJ2-1; TCRdb names TRBD2, which stays unverified in the absence of DNA. CDR1 and CDR2 (germline): SGHAT, FQNNGV. The CDR3 is 16 residues long.

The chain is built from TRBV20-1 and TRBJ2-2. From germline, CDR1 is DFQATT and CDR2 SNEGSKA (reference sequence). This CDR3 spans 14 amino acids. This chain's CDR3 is CSARFRERPGELFF.

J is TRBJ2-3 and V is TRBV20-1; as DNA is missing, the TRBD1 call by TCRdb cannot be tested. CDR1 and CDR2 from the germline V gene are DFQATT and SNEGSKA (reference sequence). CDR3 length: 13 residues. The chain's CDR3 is CSLDRAPTDTQYF.

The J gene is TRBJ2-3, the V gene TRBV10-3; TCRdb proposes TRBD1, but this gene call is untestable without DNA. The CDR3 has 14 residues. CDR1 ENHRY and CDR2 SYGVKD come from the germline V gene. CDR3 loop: CAITGHPSTDTQYF.

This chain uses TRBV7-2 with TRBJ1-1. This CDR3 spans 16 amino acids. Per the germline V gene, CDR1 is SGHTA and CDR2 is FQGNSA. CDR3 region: CASSLTGQEMNTEAFF.

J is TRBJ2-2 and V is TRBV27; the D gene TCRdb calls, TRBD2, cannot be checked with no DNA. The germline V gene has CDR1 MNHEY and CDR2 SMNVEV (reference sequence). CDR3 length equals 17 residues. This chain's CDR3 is CASSLGRGQRDTGELFF.

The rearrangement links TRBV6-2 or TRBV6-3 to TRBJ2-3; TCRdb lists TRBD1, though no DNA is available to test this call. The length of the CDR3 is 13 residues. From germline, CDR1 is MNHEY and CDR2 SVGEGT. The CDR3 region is CASSRDSVDTQYF.

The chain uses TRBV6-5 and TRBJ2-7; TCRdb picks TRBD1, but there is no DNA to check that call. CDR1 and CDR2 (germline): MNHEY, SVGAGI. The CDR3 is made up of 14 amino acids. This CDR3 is CASSPGTGPYEQYF.

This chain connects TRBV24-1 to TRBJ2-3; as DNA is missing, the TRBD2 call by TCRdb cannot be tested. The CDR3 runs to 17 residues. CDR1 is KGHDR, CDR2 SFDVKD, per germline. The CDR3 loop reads CATSDSGTPRPTDTQYF.

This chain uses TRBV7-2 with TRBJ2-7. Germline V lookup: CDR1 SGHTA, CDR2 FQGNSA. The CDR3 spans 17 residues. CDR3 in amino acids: CASSSATLTASSYEQYF.

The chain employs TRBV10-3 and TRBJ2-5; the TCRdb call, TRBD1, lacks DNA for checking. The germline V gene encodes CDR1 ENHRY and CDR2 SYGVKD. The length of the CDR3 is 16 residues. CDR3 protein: CAISEGGRGRQETQYF.

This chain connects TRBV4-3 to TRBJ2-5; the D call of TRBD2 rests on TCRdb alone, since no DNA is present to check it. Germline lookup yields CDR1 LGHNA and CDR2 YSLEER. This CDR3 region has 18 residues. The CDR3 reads CASSQDVLLAGGSETQYF.

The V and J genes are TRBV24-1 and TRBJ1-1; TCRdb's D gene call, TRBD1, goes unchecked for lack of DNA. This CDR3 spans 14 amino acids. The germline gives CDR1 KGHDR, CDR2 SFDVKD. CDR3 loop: CATSDPGQGPEAFF.

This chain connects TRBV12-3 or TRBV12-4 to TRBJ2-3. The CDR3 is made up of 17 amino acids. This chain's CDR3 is CASSPLGSFAPTDTQYF.

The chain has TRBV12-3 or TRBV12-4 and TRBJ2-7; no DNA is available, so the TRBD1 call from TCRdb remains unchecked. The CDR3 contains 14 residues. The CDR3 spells CASSPWQGAYEQYF.

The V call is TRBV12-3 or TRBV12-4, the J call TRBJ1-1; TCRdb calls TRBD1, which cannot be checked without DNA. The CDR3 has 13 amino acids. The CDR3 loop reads CASSLGQFTEAFF.

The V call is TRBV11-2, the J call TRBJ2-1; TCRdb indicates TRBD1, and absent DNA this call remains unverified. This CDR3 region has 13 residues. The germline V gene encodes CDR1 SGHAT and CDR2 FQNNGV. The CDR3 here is CASSGQGINEQFF.

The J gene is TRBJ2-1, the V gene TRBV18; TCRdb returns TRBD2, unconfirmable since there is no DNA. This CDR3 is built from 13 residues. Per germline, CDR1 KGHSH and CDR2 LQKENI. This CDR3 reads CASQRGGDNEQFF.

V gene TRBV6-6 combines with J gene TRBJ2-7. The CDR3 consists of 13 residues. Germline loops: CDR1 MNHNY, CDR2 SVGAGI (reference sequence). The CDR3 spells CASSYGTNYEQYF.

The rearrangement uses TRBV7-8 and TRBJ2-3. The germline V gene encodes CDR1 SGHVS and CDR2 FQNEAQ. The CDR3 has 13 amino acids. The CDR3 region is CASSLAFRDTQYF.

The CDR3: CASSVTGGDEQFF. The rearrangement uses TRBV7-9 and TRBJ2-1; checking the TCRdb D call of TRBD1 is not possible without DNA. The CDR3 loop spans 13 amino acids. Germline CDR1 is SEHNR and CDR2 is FQNEAQ (reference sequence).

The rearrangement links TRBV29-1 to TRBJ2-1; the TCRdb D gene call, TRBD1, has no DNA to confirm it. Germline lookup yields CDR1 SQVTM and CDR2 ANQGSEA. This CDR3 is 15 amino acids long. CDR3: CSVVPQGRSYNEQFF.

CDR3 sequence reads: CASSQEVAPETQYF. The chain couples TRBV3-1 to TRBJ2-5. Per the germline V gene, CDR1 is LGHDT and CDR2 is YNNKEL (reference sequence). The CDR3 loop spans 14 amino acids.

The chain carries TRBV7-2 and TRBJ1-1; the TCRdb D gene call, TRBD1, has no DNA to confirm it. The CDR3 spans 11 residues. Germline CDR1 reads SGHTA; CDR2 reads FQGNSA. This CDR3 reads CASSRGLLAFF.

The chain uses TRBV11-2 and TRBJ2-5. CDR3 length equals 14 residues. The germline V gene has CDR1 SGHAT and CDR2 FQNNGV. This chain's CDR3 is CASSRVGGPETQYF.

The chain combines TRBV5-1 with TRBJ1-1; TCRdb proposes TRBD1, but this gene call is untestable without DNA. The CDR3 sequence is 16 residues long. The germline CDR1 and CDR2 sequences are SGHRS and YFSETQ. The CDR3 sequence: CASSLQLQGLNTEAFF.